This TCR beta chain was retrieved from a study of blood T cell repertoires in COVID-19. Study information: Sites across the United States, Italy and Spain contributed samples from acute and convalescent COVID-19. In each case, the material was cDNA or gDNA derived from T cells, B-cell-depleted T cells, or PBMCs.

Germline V CDR1 and CDR2: SGHTA, FQGTGA. The CDR3 is 15 residues long. V gave up 4 bases and J gave up 6 bases, with 18 bases separating them. Original handling: Estimation of nucleated cell counts was performed using reference gene primer amplification. Only in-frame clones appear in the TCRdb table, and some are missing; sequencing was by immunoSEQ multiplex PCR. V and J calls and clone size follow that table, whereas D and trimming were derived from the DNA. The sample includes about 83,000 clones, roughly 86% seen only once; the top ten take under 8.5%. This sequence originates from a man aged 50-59 years with active COVID-19. V gene TRBV7-3 combines with J gene TRBJ1-2; D gene uncertain. Input material: peripheral blood. The CDR3 bases are TGTGCCAGCAGCTCCCCTCCTCACGGGTCCCATGGCTACACCTTC. It codes for CASSSPPHGSHGYTF.